Described below is a single TCR beta chain sequence and its context. Its target is unknown. This specimen belongs to a study of cytomegalovirus exposure and HLA in healthy donors. Study information: In a later analysis, it was reported that the roughly 130 validation repertoires had been produced on the same platform as the roughly 700 repertoires belonging to the first cohort.

The repertoire was sequenced with immunoSEQ multiplex PCR; TCRdb's copy has only in-frame clones and lacks some. The table lists over 130,000 clones, roughly 86% of them singletons. Broader study findings: Cytomegalovirus status, reportedly, was diagnosed with high specificity and sensitivity by the classifier. That first-cohort TCR clusters tended to co-occur in the approximately 120 validation repertoires was found in a later analysis. There were a few CMV-associated chains whose specificity for CMV antigens was confirmed in vitro.

Per the germline V gene, CDR1 is MNHEY and CDR2 is SMNVEV (reference sequence). Losses at the gene ends were 4 bases for V and 5 bases for J; bases not matched to a gene: 5. The length of the CDR3 is 13 residues. The specimen was PBMCs. This clonotype was sampled from a man aged 18 to 30 in good health and CMV-seropositive. This sequence joins TRBV27 and TRBJ2-7, with 7 bases lining up with TRBD2. The CDR3 DNA is TGTGCCAGCAGTTGGGCAGCGGGGCACGAGCAGTACTTC. This encodes CASSWAAGHEQYF.